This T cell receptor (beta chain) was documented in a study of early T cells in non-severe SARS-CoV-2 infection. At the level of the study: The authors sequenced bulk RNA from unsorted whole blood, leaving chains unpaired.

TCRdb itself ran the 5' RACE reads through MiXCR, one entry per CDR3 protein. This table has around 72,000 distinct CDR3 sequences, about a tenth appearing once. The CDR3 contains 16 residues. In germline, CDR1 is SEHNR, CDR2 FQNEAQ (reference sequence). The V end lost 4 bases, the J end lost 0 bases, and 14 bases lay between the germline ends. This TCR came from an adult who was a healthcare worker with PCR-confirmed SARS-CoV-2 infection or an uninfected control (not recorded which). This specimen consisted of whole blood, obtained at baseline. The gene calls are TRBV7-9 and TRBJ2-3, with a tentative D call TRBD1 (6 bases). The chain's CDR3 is CASSSGTFASTDTQYF. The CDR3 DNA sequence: TGTGCCAGCAGCTCCGGGACATTTGCTAGCACAGATACGCAGTATTTT.